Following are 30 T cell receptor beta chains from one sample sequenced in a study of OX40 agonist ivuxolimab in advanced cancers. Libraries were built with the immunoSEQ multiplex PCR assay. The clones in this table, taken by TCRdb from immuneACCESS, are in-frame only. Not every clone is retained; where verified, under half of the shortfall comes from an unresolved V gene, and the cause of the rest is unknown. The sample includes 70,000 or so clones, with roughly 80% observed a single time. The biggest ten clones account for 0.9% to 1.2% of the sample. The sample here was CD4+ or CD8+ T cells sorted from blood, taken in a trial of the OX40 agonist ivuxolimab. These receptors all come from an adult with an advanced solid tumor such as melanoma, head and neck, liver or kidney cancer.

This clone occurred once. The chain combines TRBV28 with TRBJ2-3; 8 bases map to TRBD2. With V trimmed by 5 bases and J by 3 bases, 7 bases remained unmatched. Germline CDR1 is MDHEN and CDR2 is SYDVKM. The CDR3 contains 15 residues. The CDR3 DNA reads TGTGCCAGCAGTCGCCCGGGACTAGATACAGATACGCAGTATTTT. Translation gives CASSRPGLDTDTQYF.

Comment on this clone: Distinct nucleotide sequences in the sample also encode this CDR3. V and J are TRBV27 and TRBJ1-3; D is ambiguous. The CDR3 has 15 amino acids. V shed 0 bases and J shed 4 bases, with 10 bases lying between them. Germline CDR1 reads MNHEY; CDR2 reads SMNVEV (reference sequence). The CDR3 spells CASSLSPSGGNTIYF. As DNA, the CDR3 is TGTGCCAGCAGTTTATCCCCATCGGGAGGAAACACCATATATTTT.

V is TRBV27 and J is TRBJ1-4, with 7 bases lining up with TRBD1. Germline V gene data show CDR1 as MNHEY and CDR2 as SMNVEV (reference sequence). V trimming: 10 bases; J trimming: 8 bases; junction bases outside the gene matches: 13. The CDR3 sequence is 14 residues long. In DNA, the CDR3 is TGTGCCACCAGAACCGGGACAGTTTTAGAAAAACTGTTTTTT. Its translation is CATRTGTVLEKLFF.

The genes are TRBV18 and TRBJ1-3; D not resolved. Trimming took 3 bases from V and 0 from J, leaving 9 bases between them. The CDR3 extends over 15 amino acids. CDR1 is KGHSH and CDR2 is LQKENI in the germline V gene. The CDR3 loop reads CASSPQFGSGNTIYF. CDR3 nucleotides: TGTGCCAGCTCACCCCAGTTTGGCTCTGGAAACACCATATATTTT.

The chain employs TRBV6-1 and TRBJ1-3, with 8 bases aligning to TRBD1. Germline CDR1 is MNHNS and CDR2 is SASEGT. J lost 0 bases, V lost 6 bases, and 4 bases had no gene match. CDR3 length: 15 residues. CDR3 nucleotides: TGTGCCAGCAGCGGGACAGGCATCTCTGGAAACACCATATATTTT. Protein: CASSGTGISGNTIYF.

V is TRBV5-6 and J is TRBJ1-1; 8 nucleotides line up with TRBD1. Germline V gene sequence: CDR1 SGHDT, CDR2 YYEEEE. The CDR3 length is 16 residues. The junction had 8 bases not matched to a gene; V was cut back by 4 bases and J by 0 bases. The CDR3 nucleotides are TGTGCCAGCAGCAAGTGGACAGGGAGAGTGAACACTGAAGCTTTCTTT. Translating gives CASSKWTGRVNTEAFF.

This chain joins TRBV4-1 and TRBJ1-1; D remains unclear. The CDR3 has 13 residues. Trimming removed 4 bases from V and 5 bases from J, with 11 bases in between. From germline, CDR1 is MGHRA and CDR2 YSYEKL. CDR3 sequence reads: CASSRVDVTEAFF. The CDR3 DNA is TGCGCCAGCAGCCGAGTGGATGTAACTGAAGCTTTCTTT.

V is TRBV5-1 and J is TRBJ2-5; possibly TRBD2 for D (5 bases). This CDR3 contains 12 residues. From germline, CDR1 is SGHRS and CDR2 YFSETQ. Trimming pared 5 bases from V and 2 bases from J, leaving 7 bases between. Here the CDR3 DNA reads TGCGCCAGCAGGACGGGACAAGAGACCCAGTACTTC. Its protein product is CASRTGQETQYF. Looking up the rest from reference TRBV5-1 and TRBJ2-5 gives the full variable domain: KAGVTQTPRYLIKTRGQQVTLSCSPISGHRSVSWYQQTPGQGLQFLFEYFSETQRNKGNFPGRFSGRQFSNSRSEMNVSTLELGDSALYLCASRTGQETQYFGPGTRLLVL.

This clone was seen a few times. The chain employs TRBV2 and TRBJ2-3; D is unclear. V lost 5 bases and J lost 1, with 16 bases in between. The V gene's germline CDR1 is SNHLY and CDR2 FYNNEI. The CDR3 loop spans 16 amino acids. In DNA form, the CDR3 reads TGTGCCAGCAGTTGGGCGAGCTACCAGGGCACAGATACGCAGTATTTT. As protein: CASSWASYQGTDTQYF.

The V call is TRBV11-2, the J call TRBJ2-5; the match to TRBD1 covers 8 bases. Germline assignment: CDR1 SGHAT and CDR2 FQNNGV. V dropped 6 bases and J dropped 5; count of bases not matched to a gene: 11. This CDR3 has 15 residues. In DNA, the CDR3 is TGTGCCAGCAGGCGCCGACAGGGGTCGGGGGAGACCCAGTACTTC. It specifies CASRRRQGSGETQYF.

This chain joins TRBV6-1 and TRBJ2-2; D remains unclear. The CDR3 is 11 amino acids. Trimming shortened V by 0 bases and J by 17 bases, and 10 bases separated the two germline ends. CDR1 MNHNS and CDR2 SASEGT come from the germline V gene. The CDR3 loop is CASSEALDLFF. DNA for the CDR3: TGTGCCAGCAGTGAAGCGCTCGACCTCTTTTTT.

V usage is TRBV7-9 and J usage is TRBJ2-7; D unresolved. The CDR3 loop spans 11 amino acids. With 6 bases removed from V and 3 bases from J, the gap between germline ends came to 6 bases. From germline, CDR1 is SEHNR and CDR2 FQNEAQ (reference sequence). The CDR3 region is CASRLNYEQYF. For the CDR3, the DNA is TGTGCCAGCAGGTTGAACTACGAGCAGTACTTC.

The CDR3 DNA reads TGTGCCATCAGTGATTTTTTACCGGGACAGGGGGGGCACAATGAGCAGTTCTTC. Protein sequence: CAISDFLPGQGGHNEQFF. The chain couples TRBV10-3 to TRBJ2-1; 11 positions agree with TRBD1. The CDR3 contains 18 residues. From germline, CDR1 is ENHRY and CDR2 SYGVKD. The V segment lost 3 bases and the J segment 5 bases; nucleotides outside the gene matches: 12.

For the CDR3, the DNA is TGTGCCAGCAGCCAAAACAGGGGTGGAGGATCTGAAGCTTTCTTT. It translates to CASSQNRGGGSEAFF. The chain employs TRBV7-8 and TRBJ1-1; 7 bases map to TRBD1. CDR1 is SGHVS, CDR2 FQNEAQ, per germline. Unmatched junction bases numbered 12, after V lost 5 bases and J lost 6 bases. The length of the CDR3 is 15 residues.

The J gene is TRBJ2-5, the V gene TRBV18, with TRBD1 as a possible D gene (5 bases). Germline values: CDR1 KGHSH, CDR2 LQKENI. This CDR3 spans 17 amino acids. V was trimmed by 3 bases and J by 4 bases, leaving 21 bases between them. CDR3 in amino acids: CASSPPGRADPLETQYF. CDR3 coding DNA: TGTGCCAGCTCACCCCCAGGGCGCGCTGACCCCCTAGAGACCCAGTACTTC.

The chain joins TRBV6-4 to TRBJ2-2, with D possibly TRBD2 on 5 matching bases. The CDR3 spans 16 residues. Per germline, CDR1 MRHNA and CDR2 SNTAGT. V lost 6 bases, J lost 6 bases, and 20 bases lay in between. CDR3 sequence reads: CASRGRRADAPGELFF. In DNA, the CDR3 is TGTGCCAGCAGGGGAAGGCGGGCGGACGCGCCCGGGGAGCTGTTTTTT.

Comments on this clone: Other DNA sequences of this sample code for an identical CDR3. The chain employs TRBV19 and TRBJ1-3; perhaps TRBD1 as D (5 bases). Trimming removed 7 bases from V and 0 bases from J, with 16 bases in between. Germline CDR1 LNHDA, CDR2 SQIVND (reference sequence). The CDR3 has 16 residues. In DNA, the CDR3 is TGTGCCAGTACCCTCGGGGCAGGCCTCTCTGGAAACACCATATATTTT. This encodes CASTLGAGLSGNTIYF.

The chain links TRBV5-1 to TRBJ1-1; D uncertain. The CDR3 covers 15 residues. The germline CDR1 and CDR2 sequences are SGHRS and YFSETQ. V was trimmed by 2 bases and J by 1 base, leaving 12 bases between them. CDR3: CASSLTPTPNTEAFF. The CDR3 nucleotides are TGCGCCAGCAGCTTAACTCCTACACCGAACACTGAAGCTTTCTTT. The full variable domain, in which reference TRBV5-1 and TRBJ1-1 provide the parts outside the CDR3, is KAGVTQTPRYLIKTRGQQVTLSCSPISGHRSVSWYQQTPGQGLQFLFEYFSETQRNKGNFPGRFSGRQFSNSRSEMNVSTLELGDSALYLCASSLTPTPNTEAFFGQGTRLTVV.

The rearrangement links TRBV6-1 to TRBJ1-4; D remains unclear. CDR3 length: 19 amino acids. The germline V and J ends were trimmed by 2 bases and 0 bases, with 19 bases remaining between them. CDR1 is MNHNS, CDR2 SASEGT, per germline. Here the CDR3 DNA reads TGTGCCAGCAGTGAACCGAATGGTGAACAGCGTGCAACTAATGAAAAACTGTTTTTT. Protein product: CASSEPNGEQRATNEKLFF.

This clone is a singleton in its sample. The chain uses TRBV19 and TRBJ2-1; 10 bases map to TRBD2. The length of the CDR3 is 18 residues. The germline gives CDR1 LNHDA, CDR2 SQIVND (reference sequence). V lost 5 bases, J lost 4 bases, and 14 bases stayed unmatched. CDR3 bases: TGTGCCAGTAGTCGAACTAGCGGGGTAACCGGTCTTTACAATGAGCAGTTCTTC. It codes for CASSRTSGVTGLYNEQFF.

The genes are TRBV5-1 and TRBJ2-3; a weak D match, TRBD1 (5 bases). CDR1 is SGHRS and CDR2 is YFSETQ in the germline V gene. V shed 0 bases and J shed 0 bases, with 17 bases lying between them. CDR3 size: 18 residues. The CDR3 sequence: CASSLGHRISPSTDTQYF. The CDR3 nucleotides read TGCGCCAGCAGCTTGGGACACAGGATTTCCCCTAGCACAGATACGCAGTATTTT.

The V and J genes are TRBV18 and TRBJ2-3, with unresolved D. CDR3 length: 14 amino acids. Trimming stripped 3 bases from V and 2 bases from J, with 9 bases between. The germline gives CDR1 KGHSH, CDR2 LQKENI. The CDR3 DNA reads TGTGCCAGCTCACCCCAAGGAGACACAGATACGCAGTATTTT. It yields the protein CASSPQGDTDTQYF.

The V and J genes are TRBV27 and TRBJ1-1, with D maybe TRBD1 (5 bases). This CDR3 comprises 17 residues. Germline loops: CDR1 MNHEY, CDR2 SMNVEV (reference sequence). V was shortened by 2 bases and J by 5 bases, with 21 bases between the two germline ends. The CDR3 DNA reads TGTGCCAGCAGTTTAGGAAACAGAAGGGGTCGGGGTACTGAAGCTTTCTTT. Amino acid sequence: CASSLGNRRGRGTEAFF.

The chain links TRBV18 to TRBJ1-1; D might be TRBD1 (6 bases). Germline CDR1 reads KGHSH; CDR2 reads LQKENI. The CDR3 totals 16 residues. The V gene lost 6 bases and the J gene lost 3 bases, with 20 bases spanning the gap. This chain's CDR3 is CASSQTGRGADTEAFF. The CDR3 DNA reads TGTGCCAGCTCTCAAACAGGGAGGGGGGCCGACACTGAAGCTTTCTTT. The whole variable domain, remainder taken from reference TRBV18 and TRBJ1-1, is NAGVMQNPRHLVRRRGQEARLRCSPMKGHSHVYWYRQLPEEGLKFMVYLQKENIIDESGMPKERFSAEFPKEGPSILRIQQVVRGDSAAYFCASSQTGRGADTEAFFGQGTRLTVV.

In nucleotides, the CDR3 is TGTGCCAGTAGTATCTTTCCAGGGGGCCTTGGCTACACCTTC. This gives the protein CASSIFPGGLGYTF. V is TRBV19 and J is TRBJ1-2, with TRBD1 matching over 8 bases. Germline V gene lookup returns CDR1 LNHDA and CDR2 SQIVND (reference sequence). Trimming at V came to 3 bases and at J to 7 bases, leaving 7 bases not matched to a gene. There are 14 residues in the CDR3.

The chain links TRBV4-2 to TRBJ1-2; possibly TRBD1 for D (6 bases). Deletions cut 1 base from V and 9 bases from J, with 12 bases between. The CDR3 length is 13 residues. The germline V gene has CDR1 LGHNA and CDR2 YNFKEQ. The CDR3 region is CASSQVGGRSYTF. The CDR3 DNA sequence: TGTGCCAGCAGCCAAGTAGGGGGGAGGAGCTACACCTTC.

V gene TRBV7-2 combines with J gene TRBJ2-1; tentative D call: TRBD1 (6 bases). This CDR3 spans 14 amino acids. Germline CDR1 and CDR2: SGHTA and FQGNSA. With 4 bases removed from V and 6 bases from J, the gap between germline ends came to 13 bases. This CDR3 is CASSSSGGPNEQFF. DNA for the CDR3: TGTGCCAGCAGCTCCTCTGGGGGCCCCAATGAGCAGTTCTTC.

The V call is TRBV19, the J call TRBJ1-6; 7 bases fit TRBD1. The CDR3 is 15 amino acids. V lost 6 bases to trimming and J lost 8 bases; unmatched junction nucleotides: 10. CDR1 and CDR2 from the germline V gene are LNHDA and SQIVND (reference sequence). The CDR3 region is CASRVQRDSHSPLHF. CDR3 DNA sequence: TGTGCCAGTAGGGTTCAACGGGACAGCCATTCACCCCTCCACTTT.

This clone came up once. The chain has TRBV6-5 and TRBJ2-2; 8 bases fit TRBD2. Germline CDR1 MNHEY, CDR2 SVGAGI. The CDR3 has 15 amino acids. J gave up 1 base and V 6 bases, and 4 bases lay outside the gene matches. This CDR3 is CASRGGGMNTGELFF. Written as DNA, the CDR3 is TGTGCCAGCAGGGGCGGGGGGATGAACACCGGGGAGCTGTTTTTT.

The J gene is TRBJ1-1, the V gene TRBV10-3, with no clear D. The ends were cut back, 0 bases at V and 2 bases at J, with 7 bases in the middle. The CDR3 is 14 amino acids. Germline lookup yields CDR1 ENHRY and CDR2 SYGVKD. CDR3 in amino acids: CAISESQVNTEAFF. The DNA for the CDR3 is TGTGCCATCAGTGAGTCCCAGGTTAACACTGAAGCTTTCTTT.